This TCR beta chain was documented in a study of T cells in Graves' hyperthyroidism and ophthalmopathy. Thyroid ultrasound, orbital computed tomography, clinical symptoms, and serum thyroxine and TRAb underpinned diagnoses. Template material for amplifying TCR beta CDR3 regions consisted of RNA transcripts. The HTBI primer set drove a first-round RT-PCR of the TCR CDR3. TCRdb analysed the multiplex PCR reads with MiXCR anew, one entry per CDR3 protein. Here the sample spans some 490,000 distinct CDR3 sequences, 20% to 25% being singletons. CDR1 is ENHRY and CDR2 is SYGVKD in the germline V gene. The CDR3 has 14 amino acids. V lost 6 bases and J lost 5; bases outside the gene matches: 5.

The sequence was obtained from a woman between 65 and 79 years old with Graves' ophthalmopathy. The sample taken for sequencing was blood. The chain combines TRBV10-3 with TRBJ2-5; 11 bases are a match to TRBD1. The CDR3 reads CAISRTGGLETQYF. In nucleotides, the CDR3 is TGTGCCATCAGCCGGACAGGGGGCCTGGAGACCCAGTACTTC.